This TCR beta chain was sequenced during a study of T cells after yellow fever vaccination. TCRdb reprocessed the 5' RACE reads with MiXCR, giving one entry per CDR3 protein. The sample lists hundreds of thousands of distinct CDR3 sequences, under 15% occurring once. Study-wide points: Booster samples showed a return of most primary-vaccination clones (approximately 96% CD4, around 85% CD8). The secondary response showed a weaker magnitude and a faster peak, day 5 versus 15.

Germline assignment: CDR1 DFQATT and CDR2 SNEGSKA (reference sequence). This CDR3 is 15 amino acids long. This clonotype was counted between two and nine times. Its target is not known. This receptor was obtained from a man between 18 and 35 years old who received the YFV17D yellow fever vaccine. Sequences were derived from CD4+ T cells sorted from PBMCs, sampled 15 days after the yellow fever booster vaccination. The chain uses TRBV20-1 and TRBJ2-3; TRBD1 matches at 11 bases. The CDR3 is CGGQGSGQGEDTQYF. The CDR3 coding sequence is TGCGGGGGACAGGGTTCGGGACAGGGGGAAGATACGCAGTATTTT.